The rows below give T cell receptor beta chains drawn from one sample of a study of beta chain features in type 1 diabetes. The repertoire was sequenced with immunoSEQ multiplex PCR; TCRdb's copy has only in-frame clones and lacks some. In the table there are roughly 400,000 clones, over 8.5% of which are singletons. Sequenced sample: central memory CD4+ T cells from blood. These receptors were taken from a man under 40 with type 1 diabetes. The CDR3 runs from the conserved cysteine through the conserved F or W. A D gene is named only where the DNA matches it firmly. Clone size is given for some rows only: seen once, a few or many times, or a class if the clone is expanded.

V	D	size	J	DNA	CDR3
TRBV5-1	-	few	TRBJ2-7	TGCGCCAGCAGCTTGGATCACGACCCAGCCTACGAGCAGTACTTC	CASSLDHDPAYEQYF
TRBV5-4	-	-	TRBJ2-3	TGTGCCAGCAGCTTCCCTAGCGGTGGGAGGGGGGCAGATACGCAGTATTTT	CASSFPSGGRGADTQYF
TRBV28	-	few	TRBJ1-3	TGTGCCAGCAGCGAGGCAGAGGGGAAGTTTGGAAACACCATATATTTT	CASSEAEGKFGNTIYF
TRBV7-9	-	-	TRBJ2-1	TGTGCCAGCAGCTCACAGGGAGGGTCGGCTATCGAGCAGTTCTTC	CASSSQGGSAIEQFF
TRBV6-5	-	-	TRBJ1-4	TGTGCCAGCAGTTACTCTATCGGGCGTGAAAAACTGTTTTTT	CASSYSIGREKLFF
TRBV5-1	TRBD2	many	TRBJ2-1	TGCGCCAGCACCCGACTAGCGGGAGCCTACAATGAGCAGTTCTTC	CASTRLAGAYNEQFF
TRBV7-2	-	-	TRBJ1-5	TGTGCCAGCAGCTTAGGTTCGGGCAGACTACTTTATAGCAATCAGCCCCAGCATTTT	CASSLGSGRLLYSNQPQHF
TRBV25-1	-	-	TRBJ2-4	TGTGCCAGCAGTTCCGGACGGGAACTAGCCAAAAACATTCAGTACTTC	CASSSGRELAKNIQYF
TRBV19	-	many	TRBJ2-7	TGTGCCAGTAGCATCGATCGAATGTACGAGCAGTACTTC	CASSIDRMYEQYF
TRBV7-2	-	-	TRBJ1-5	TGTGCCAGCAGCCCGCGAAACGAGGGAAGCCAGCCCCAGCATTTT	CASSPRNEGSQPQHF
TRBV2	-	-	TRBJ2-5	TGTGCCAGCAGTGTCCGGGCCGCCGGGACCCAGTACTTC	CASSVRAAGTQYF
TRBV2	-	-	TRBJ2-7	TGTGCCAGTCGGCAGAGGCCGACCTACGAGCAGTGCTTC	CASRQRPTYEQCF
TRBV28	-	many	TRBJ1-4	TGTGCCAGCAGTTCAGGACAGTGGGGAGAAAAACTGTTTTTT	CASSSGQWGEKLFF
TRBV28	-	few	TRBJ1-2	TGTGCCACCATTAGCGGGGGTCTCCTTGGCTACACCTTC	CATISGGLLGYTF
TRBV11-2	-	-	TRBJ1-1	TGTGCCAGCAGCTTAGCAATGGAATTGACTGAAGCTTTCTTT	CASSLAMELTEAFF
TRBV21-1	-	-	TRBJ2-7	TGTGCCAGCAGCAAAGCTGGCCCCGAGCAGTACTTC	CASSKAGPEQYF
TRBV5-1	TRBD1	few	TRBJ2-2	TGCGCCAGCAGCTTTAGGGGACAGCCTAACACCGGGGAGCTGTTTTTT	CASSFRGQPNTGELFF
TRBV28	-	many	TRBJ2-2	TGTGCCAGCTACTCGGCGGGACACAACACCGGGGAGCTGTTTTTT	CASYSAGHNTGELFF
TRBV29-1	-	-	TRBJ2-7	TGCAGCGTTGAAAGGGGGGGAAGCGTCGAGCAGTACTTC	CSVERGGSVEQYF
TRBV28	TRBD1	many	TRBJ1-5	TGTGCCAGCAGTCTTCCCCTACAGGGGCATCAGCCCCAGCATTTT	CASSLPLQGHQPQHF
TRBV7-7	TRBD1	-	TRBJ2-2	TGTGCCAGCAGCCCACAGGGGACCGGGGAGCTGTTTTTT	CASSPQGTGELFF
TRBV5-1	-	-	TRBJ2-5	TGCGCCAGCAGCTCCCGGGTGGCCCAGTACTTC	CASSSRVAQYF
TRBV6-5	-	-	TRBJ2-2	TGTGCCAGCAGACCACGAAGAGGGGAGCTGTTTTTT	CASRPRRGELFF
TRBV28	TRBD2	few	TRBJ2-3	TGTGCCGTCTATGGGACTAGCGGGCGAACAGATACGCAGTATTTT	CAVYGTSGRTDTQYF
TRBV6-1	-	-	TRBJ1-5	TGTGCCAGCAGTGAACCCGGGGGGAATCAGCCCCAGCATTTT	CASSEPGGNQPQHF
TRBV9	TRBD2	-	TRBJ2-3	TGTGCCAGCAGCGTAGCTTGGCCTAGCGGGTGGTTCGAAGGAGCGGCAGATACGCAGTATTTT	CASSVAWPSGWFEGAADTQYF
TRBV4-1	-	-	TRBJ2-1	TGCGCCAGCAGCCAAGGGGCAGCATTCTACAATGAGCAGTTCTTC	CASSQGAAFYNEQFF
TRBV28	-	few	TRBJ1-5	TGTGCCAGCAGTTTATCTGTGGGTTTGGGATCGAGCAATCAGCCCCAGCATTTT	CASSLSVGLGSSNQPQHF
TRBV25-1	-	-	TRBJ1-2	TGTGCCAGCAGTGAAAGCTCGGGGGACATTGGCTACACCTTC	CASSESSGDIGYTF
TRBV11-2	-	-	TRBJ1-1	TGTGCCAGCAGCTTCTTTCAGGGGCTAAGCACTGAAGCTTTCTTT	CASSFFQGLSTEAFF
TRBV28	TRBD1	-	TRBJ1-2	TGTGCCACCAGGGGGGCAGGGGTTGACTATGGCTACACCTTC	CATRGAGVDYGYTF
TRBV11-2	-	few	TRBJ1-1	TGTGCCAGCAGCTTGCAGGGGACGAACACTGAAGCTTTCTTT	CASSLQGTNTEAFF
TRBV18	-	-	TRBJ2-5	TGTGCCAGCCAAGGGACCTCAATTGGCCAAGAGACCCAGTACTTC	CASQGTSIGQETQYF
TRBV19	-	few	TRBJ2-5	TGTGCCAGTATGGGGTCGGGGCCGCAGACCCAGTACTTC	CASMGSGPQTQYF
TRBV4-3	-	few	TRBJ1-1	TGCGCCAGCAGCCAAGATCCCGTAGGGGCGCGGGGCACTGAAGCTTTCTTT	CASSQDPVGARGTEAFF
TRBV18	-	-	TRBJ1-4	TGTGCCAGCTCACCAACCTATGTTAATGAAAAACTGTTTTTT	CASSPTYVNEKLFF
TRBV6-5	TRBD1	few	TRBJ1-5	TGTGCCAGCAGTTGGGGGCAGGGGGGAGACAATCAGCCCCAGCATTTT	CASSWGQGGDNQPQHF
TRBV10-1	-	-	TRBJ2-3	TGCGCCAGCAGTGAGGTCGCCTCAAAGACAGATACGCAGTATTTT	CASSEVASKTDTQYF
TRBV28	TRBD1	many	TRBJ2-4	TGTGCCAGCACCACACAGGGGGGTCGAAACATTCAGTACTTC	CASTTQGGRNIQYF
TRBV5-4	-	-	TRBJ2-3	TGTGCCAGCAGCTTGAAGTGGACAGATACGCAGTATTTT	CASSLKWTDTQYF
TRBV13	-	-	TRBJ2-1	TGTGCCAGCAGCCCCGGGACAAACAATGAGCAGTTCTTC	CASSPGTNNEQFF
TRBV15	-	few	TRBJ1-2	TGTGCCACCAGCACACAGGGTAACTATGGCTACACCTTC	CATSTQGNYGYTF
TRBV11-3	TRBD1	few	TRBJ2-2	TGTGCCAGCTCCGGACAGGAGAACACCGGGGAGCTGTTTTTT	CASSGQENTGELFF
TRBV7-2	TRBD1	-	TRBJ2-5	TGTGCCAGCAGCCCCGGACAGGGGGCGGGAGAGACCCAGTACTTC	CASSPGQGAGETQYF
TRBV7-2	-	few	TRBJ1-2	TGTGCCAGCAGCTTAACAGCAAACGGGGGCTACACCTTC	CASSLTANGGYTF
TRBV28	TRBD1	-	TRBJ2-7	TGTGCCAGCACCACTATCCGGGACAGCTCCTACGAGCAGTACTTC	CASTTIRDSSYEQYF
TRBV10-2	TRBD2	-	TRBJ2-5	TGCGCCAGCAGTGAGTGGGGCGGGAGGGCACAGGGAGAGACCCAGTACTTC	CASSEWGGRAQGETQYF
TRBV11-2	-	-	TRBJ2-2	TGTGCCAGCAGCCCTCGAGAGGGGAACACCGGGGAGCTGTTTTTT	CASSPREGNTGELFF
TRBV18	-	few	TRBJ1-3	TGTGCCAGCTCACCAACGGATGACTCTGGAAACACCATATATTTT	CASSPTDDSGNTIYF
TRBV5-1	TRBD2	few	TRBJ2-1	TGCGCCAGCAACAGACTAGCGGGAGAGGGCAATGAGCAGTTCTTC	CASNRLAGEGNEQFF
TRBV7-2	-	few	TRBJ2-7	TGTGCCAGCAGCTTTAGCGTAGGCGGTGGGGAGCAGTACTTC	CASSFSVGGGEQYF
TRBV5-1	-	-	TRBJ1-4	TGCGCCAGCAGCTTGGCATCTCGGCAGGGGAGTGAAAAACTGTTTTTT	CASSLASRQGSEKLFF
TRBV7-9	TRBD1	few	TRBJ1-4	TGTGCCAGCGAGACGGACAGGGGATGGGATGAAAAACTGTTTTTT	CASETDRGWDEKLFF
TRBV29-1	-	-	TRBJ1-5	TGCAGCGTTGAATCCGACCAAGACAATCAGCCCCAGCATTTT	CSVESDQDNQPQHF
TRBV28	-	-	TRBJ1-1	TGTGCTACCGGGACCATGAACACTGAAGCTTTCTTT	CATGTMNTEAFF
TRBV28	-	few	TRBJ1-3	TGTGCCAGCAGTCCCGTAATGGGCGGGGCCTCTGGAAACACCATATATTTT	CASSPVMGGASGNTIYF
TRBV4-1	TRBD1	few	TRBJ2-7	TGCGCCAGCAGCCAAGAGCTGGGACAGGGCTACGAGCAGTACTTC	CASSQELGQGYEQYF
TRBV30	-	-	TRBJ1-1	TGTGCCTGGAGTGTACGCCAGAACACTGAAGCTTTCTTT	CAWSVRQNTEAFF
TRBV10-3	-	-	TRBJ2-7	TGTGCCAGCAGTCAAGGCACAGGGTCAGCCCACGAGCAGTACTTC	CASSQGTGSAHEQYF
TRBV7-6	-	-	TRBJ2-2	TGTGCCAGCAGCTTAGCGCCAGAGGGACCGAACACCGGGGAGCTGTTTTTT	CASSLAPEGPNTGELFF